The next 13 T cell receptor beta chains were all read from a single sample in a study of type 1 regulatory T cells (dated by TCRdb to the early 2020s). For these TCRs, the target antigens are not known. Sequencing relied on an Illumina MiSeq. The public reads were reprocessed in TCRdb via fastp at Q25 and MiXCR, keeping in-frame beta chains. Each record represents a unique CDR3 protein, reported with the most common genes and DNA among its rows. In all, the sample holds around 69,000 distinct CDR3 sequences, and 55% to 80% of those were seen once. Of the sample, 7.6% is held by the ten largest clones. The sample consisted of cultured T cells, either the whole culture or a sorted T cell fraction (not recorded which). The sample's cell subset or site label is to be understood as: Tr1-enriched cell product generated in vitro against host alloantigens. The receptors here all came from a human donor in good health.

The rearrangement joins TRBV5-4 to TRBJ2-7, with 12 nucleotides matching TRBD1. Trimming took 4 bases from V and 3 from J; bases not matched to a gene: 5. Germline values: CDR1 SGHNT, CDR2 YYREEE (reference sequence). This CDR3 spans 15 amino acids. The CDR3 is CASSQGTGGDYEQYF. In DNA form, the CDR3 reads TGTGCCAGCAGCCAAGGGACAGGGGGCGACTACGAGCAGTACTTC.

The chain uses TRBV25-1 and TRBJ2-3; 8 bases agree with TRBD2. With V trimmed by 4 bases and J by 4 bases, 4 bases remained unmatched. The CDR3 consists of 14 residues. Germline V gives CDR1 MGHDK, CDR2 SYGVNS. The CDR3 loop is CASSAGLVSDTQYF. The CDR3 coding sequence is TGTGCCAGCAGTGCGGGACTAGTCTCAGATACGCAGTATTTT.

A few counts support this clonotype. The chain employs TRBV7-2 and TRBJ2-1; TRBD2 might be the D (6 bases). The length of the CDR3 is 15 residues. The V gene's germline CDR1 is SGHTA and CDR2 FQGNSA. With 0 bases removed from V and 5 bases from J, the gap between germline ends came to 11 bases. The CDR3 coding sequence is TGTGCCAGCAGCTTAGCGCGGGGACCTAACAATGAGCAGTTCTTC. Protein: CASSLARGPNNEQFF.

This clonotype came up many times. This chain joins TRBV5-1 and TRBJ2-3; D possibly uses TRBD1 or TRBD2 (6 bases each). V lost 1 base and J lost 1, with 10 bases in between. Germline CDR1 is SGHRS and CDR2 is YFSETQ. The CDR3 has 15 amino acids. The CDR3 coding sequence is TGCGCCAGCAGCTTGCGGGGGCTTGGCACAGATACGCAGTATTTT. Protein product: CASSLRGLGTDTQYF.

The gene calls are TRBV4-3 and TRBJ2-1, with D hard to call. V gave up 2 bases and J gave up 4 bases, with 3 bases separating them. The CDR3 runs to 12 residues. Germline-derived CDR1 and CDR2 are LGHNA and YSLEER. The DNA for the CDR3 is TGCGCCAGCAGCCAAACATACAATGAGCAGTTCTTC. Translation gives CASSQTYNEQFF.

In its sample, this clonotype was seen a few times. The gene calls are TRBV20-1 and TRBJ2-3, with a tentative D call TRBD2 (5 bases). In germline, CDR1 is DFQATT, CDR2 SNEGSKA (reference sequence). The CDR3 sequence is 14 residues long. Trimming took 6 bases from V and 3 from J, leaving 16 bases between them. The CDR3 bases are TGCAGTGCAGGACCTCCGAGAGGGACAGATACGCAGTATTTT. It yields the protein CSAGPPRGTDTQYF.

CDR3 in amino acids: CASSVGQFTNQPQHF. DNA of the CDR3: TGTGCCAGCAGCGTAGGACAGTTTACCAATCAGCCCCAGCATTTT. The V gene is TRBV28, the J gene TRBJ1-5; possible D gene TRBD1, 6 bases. The germline V and J ends were trimmed by 6 bases and 3 bases, with 15 bases remaining between them. The V gene's germline CDR1 is MDHEN and CDR2 SYDVKM. This CDR3 comprises 15 residues.

The gene calls are TRBV28 and TRBJ2-7, with D tentatively TRBD2 (9 bases). The V gene's germline CDR1 is MDHEN and CDR2 SYDVKM. There are 15 residues in the CDR3. V lost 5 bases and J lost 7, with 21 bases in between. CDR3 nucleotides: TGTGCCAGCAGTCCAGGGGGCGGGAGGGCGAAAGAGCAGTACTTC. As protein: CASSPGGGRAKEQYF.

This chain links TRBV10-1 with TRBJ1-2; D unclear. Deletions cut 2 bases from V and 3 bases from J, with 10 bases between. CDR1 and CDR2 (germline): WNHNN, SYGVQD (reference sequence). The CDR3 has 14 residues. The CDR3 reads CASSELSRDYGYTF. The CDR3 region has the DNA TGCGCCAGCAGTGAGCTCTCGAGGGACTATGGCTACACCTTC.

This clonotype was recorded a few times. The chain joins TRBV11-2 to TRBJ1-6; D possibly corresponds to TRBD1 (6 bases). The CDR3 consists of 13 residues. From germline, CDR1 is SGHAT and CDR2 FQNNGV. Trimming shortened V by 2 bases and J by 9 bases, and 8 bases separated the two germline ends. The CDR3 protein is CASSLPQGSPLHF. CDR3 coding DNA: TGTGCCAGCAGCTTACCACAGGGTTCACCCCTCCACTTT.

For this clonotype: Compared with germline, one end of the junction differs, possibly owing to a read error. This sequence joins TRBV20-1 and TRBJ1-2, with D maybe TRBD1 (5 bases). The CDR3 is made up of 13 amino acids. The germline gives CDR1 DFQATT, CDR2 SNEGSKA (reference sequence). The CDR3, as DNA: TGCAGTGCTAAACAGGCGCCTAACTATGGTTACACCTTC. Translated: CSAKQAPNYGYTF.

This sequence joins TRBV7-9 and TRBJ2-1; a possible D gene is TRBD2 (5 bases). The germline V and J ends were trimmed by 3 bases and 6 bases, with 12 bases remaining between them. There are 14 residues in the CDR3. CDR1 is SEHNR and CDR2 is FQNEAQ in the germline V gene (reference sequence). Here the CDR3 DNA reads TGTGCCAGCAGCTTGGGGAGTAGTGGCAATGAGCAGTTCTTC. It yields the protein CASSLGSSGNEQFF.

CDR3 bases: TGTGCCAGCAGTGACGGACCACTACAAGAGACCCAGTACTTC. Protein: CASSDGPLQETQYF. This rearrangement joins TRBV25-1 to TRBJ2-5, with D hard to call. The CDR3 loop spans 14 amino acids. Germline V gene data show CDR1 as MGHDK and CDR2 as SYGVNS. Trimming cost V 3 bases and J 2 bases, with 10 bases left between them.